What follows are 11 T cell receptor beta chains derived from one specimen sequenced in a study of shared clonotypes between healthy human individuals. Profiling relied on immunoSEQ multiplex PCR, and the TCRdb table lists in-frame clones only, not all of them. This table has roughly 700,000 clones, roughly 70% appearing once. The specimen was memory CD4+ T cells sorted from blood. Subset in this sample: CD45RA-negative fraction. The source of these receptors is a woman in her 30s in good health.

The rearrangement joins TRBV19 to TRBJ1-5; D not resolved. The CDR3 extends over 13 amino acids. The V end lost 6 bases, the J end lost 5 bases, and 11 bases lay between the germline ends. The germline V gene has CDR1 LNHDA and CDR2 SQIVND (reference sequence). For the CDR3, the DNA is TGTGCCAGTAGCCAATTACAAGATCAGCCCCAGCATTTT. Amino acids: CASSQLQDQPQHF.

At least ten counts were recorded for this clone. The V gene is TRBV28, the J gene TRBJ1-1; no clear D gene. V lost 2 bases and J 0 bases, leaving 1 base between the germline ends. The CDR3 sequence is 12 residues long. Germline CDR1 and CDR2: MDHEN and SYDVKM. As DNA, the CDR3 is TGTGCCAGCAGTTTAGTGAACACTGAAGCTTTCTTT. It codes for CASSLVNTEAFF.

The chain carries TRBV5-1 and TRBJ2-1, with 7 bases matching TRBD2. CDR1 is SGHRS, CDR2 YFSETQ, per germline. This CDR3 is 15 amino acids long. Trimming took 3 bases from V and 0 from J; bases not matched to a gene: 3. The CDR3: CASSWTGGSYNEQFF. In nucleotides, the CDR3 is TGCGCCAGCAGCTGGACGGGAGGCTCCTACAATGAGCAGTTCTTC.

CDR3 sequence reads: CASSYSTTEAFF. The CDR3 DNA follows: TGTGCCAGCAGCTACAGCACCACTGAAGCTTTCTTT. This sequence joins TRBV6-1 and TRBJ1-1, with no clear D. Deletions cut 6 bases from V and 4 bases from J, with 9 bases between. CDR3 length equals 12 residues. The germline gives CDR1 MNHNS, CDR2 SASEGT.

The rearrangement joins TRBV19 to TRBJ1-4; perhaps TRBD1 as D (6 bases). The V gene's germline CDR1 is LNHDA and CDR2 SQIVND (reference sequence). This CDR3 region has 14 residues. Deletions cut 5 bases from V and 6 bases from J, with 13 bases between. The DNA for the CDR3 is TGTGCCAGTAGTTCACAGGGCGATCATGAAAAACTGTTTTTT. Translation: CASSSQGDHEKLFF.

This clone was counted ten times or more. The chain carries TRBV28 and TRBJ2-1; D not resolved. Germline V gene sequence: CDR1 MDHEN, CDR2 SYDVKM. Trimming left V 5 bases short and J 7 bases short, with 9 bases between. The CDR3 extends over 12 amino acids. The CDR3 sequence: CASSLFLNEQFF. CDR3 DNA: TGTGCCAGCAGTCTCTTCTTGAATGAGCAGTTCTTC.

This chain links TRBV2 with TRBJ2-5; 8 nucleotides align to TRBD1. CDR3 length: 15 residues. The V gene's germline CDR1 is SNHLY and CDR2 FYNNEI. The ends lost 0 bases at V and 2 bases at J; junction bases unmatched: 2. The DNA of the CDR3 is TGTGCCAGCAGTGAAGCAGGGACAGGTCAAGAGACCCAGTACTTC. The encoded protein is CASSEAGTGQETQYF.

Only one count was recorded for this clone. The CDR3 sequence: CASSLGGQKEAFF. CDR3 DNA: TGTGCCAGCAGCTTAGGAGGGCAGAAGGAAGCTTTCTTT. The chain links TRBV28 to TRBJ1-1, with D unclear. The CDR3 loop spans 13 amino acids. The germline CDR1 and CDR2 sequences are MDHEN and SYDVKM. Trimming removed 6 bases from V and 8 bases from J, with 16 bases in between.

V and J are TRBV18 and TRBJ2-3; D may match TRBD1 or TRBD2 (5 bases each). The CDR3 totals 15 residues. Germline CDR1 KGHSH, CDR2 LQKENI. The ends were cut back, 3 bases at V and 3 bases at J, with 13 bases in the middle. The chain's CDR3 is CASSPPGRQTDTQYF. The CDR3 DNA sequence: TGTGCCAGCTCACCGCCGGGACGCCAGACAGATACGCAGTATTTT.

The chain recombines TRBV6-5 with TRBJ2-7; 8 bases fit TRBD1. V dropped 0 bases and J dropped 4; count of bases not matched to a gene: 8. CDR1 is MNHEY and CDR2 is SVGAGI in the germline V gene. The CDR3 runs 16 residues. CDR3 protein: CASSYSSRGQSYEQYF. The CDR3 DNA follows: TGTGCCAGCAGTTACTCGAGCAGGGGGCAAAGTTACGAGCAGTACTTC.

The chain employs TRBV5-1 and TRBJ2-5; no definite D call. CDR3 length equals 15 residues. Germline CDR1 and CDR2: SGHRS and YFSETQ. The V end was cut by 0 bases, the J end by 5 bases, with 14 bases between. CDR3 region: CASSLDGKPWETQYF. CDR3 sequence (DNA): TGCGCCAGCAGCTTGGATGGGAAGCCATGGGAGACCCAGTACTTC.